This TCR beta chain comes out of a study of T cell responses to AZD1222 COVID-19 vaccine. At the level of the study: Second-dose recipients at about 4 or about 12 weeks were treated as one pooled group.

Study-level findings and limits: Seropositivity was recorded at baseline in only a handful of AZD1222 recipients. Close to half of all spike-specific TCRs reportedly target regions of the variants that are unmutated. CD4 TCRs linked to vaccination spanned spike, dominating at 160-218 and 743-854.

The repertoire was sequenced with immunoSEQ multiplex PCR; TCRdb's copy has only in-frame clones and lacks some. This sample carries approximately 130,000 clones, 80% to 90% of them seen once, and the ten largest clones take more than 7.5%. With respect to this clone: Its antigen is as yet unknown.

J lost 2 bases, V lost 5 bases, and 3 bases had no gene match. The V gene's germline CDR1 is SGHVS and CDR2 FNYEAQ. The CDR3 sequence is 15 residues long. The starting material was peripheral blood, obtained on day 0 of AZD1222 vaccination. The TCR comes from an adult in good health. V gene TRBV7-6 combines with J gene TRBJ2-5; TRBD2 matches at 12 bases. The CDR3 region is CASSVTSGGQETQYF. CDR3 DNA: TGTGCCAGCAGCGTTACTAGCGGGGGGCAAGAGACCCAGTACTTC.